The 27 T cell receptor beta chains below all came from one sample that was sequenced in a study of cytomegalovirus exposure and HLA in healthy donors. The PCR ran on 60 Vbeta and 13 Jbeta primers. Repertoires were generated with immunoSEQ multiplex PCR, while TCRdb's copy carries only in-frame clones and drops some. The sample carries approximately 150,000 clones, roughly 70% recorded once. The sample comprised PBMCs. The receptors shown here come from a young man in good health and CMV-seropositive.

The V and J genes are TRBV27 and TRBJ2-5; D perhaps matches TRBD1 (6 bases). CDR3 length: 15 residues. CDR1 is MNHEY and CDR2 is SMNVEV in the germline V gene (reference sequence). Trimming left V 5 bases short and J 5 bases short, with 18 bases between. This CDR3 is CASSPAVTGLETQYF. The CDR3 DNA reads as TGTGCCAGCAGTCCAGCCGTTACAGGGCTGGAGACCCAGTACTTC.

Only one count was recorded for this clone. The gene calls are TRBV29-1 and TRBJ2-1; 8 nucleotides line up with TRBD1. This CDR3 is built from 14 residues. V dropped 5 bases and J dropped 3; count of bases not matched to a gene: 6. The germline V gene has CDR1 SQVTM and CDR2 ANQGSEA. DNA for the CDR3: TGCAGCGTTAACGGACAGGGATTCTACAATGAGCAGTTCTTC. Residues: CSVNGQGFYNEQFF.

This clone has only a few counts. This chain joins TRBV7-7 and TRBJ1-1; no reliable D call. The CDR3 is made up of 13 amino acids. V shed 3 bases and J shed 1 base, with 6 bases lying between them. CDR1 is SSHAT and CDR2 is FNYEAQ in the germline V gene (reference sequence). CDR3 amino acids: CASSLWQNTEAFF. The CDR3 region has the DNA TGTGCCAGCAGCTTGTGGCAGAACACTGAAGCTTTCTTT.

This sequence joins TRBV28 and TRBJ2-4; 10 bases are a match to TRBD1. The CDR3 contains 14 residues. V shed 6 bases and J 4 bases; nucleotides not matched to a gene: 3. Germline values: CDR1 MDHEN, CDR2 SYDVKM. The CDR3 loop reads CASSRQGAKNIQYF. The DNA for the CDR3 is TGTGCCAGCAGCCGACAGGGGGCAAAAAACATTCAGTACTTC.

This rearrangement joins TRBV6-4 to TRBJ2-3; 7 nucleotides align to TRBD1. The CDR3 contains 15 residues. Germline V gives CDR1 MRHNA, CDR2 SNTAGT. J was trimmed by 0 bases and V by 4 bases; bases with no gene match: 4. CDR3 in DNA: TGTGCCAGCAGTGCAACAGGGGCCAGCACAGATACGCAGTATTTT. Translated, it gives CASSATGASTDTQYF.

The chain links TRBV6-6 to TRBJ2-1; 9 nucleotides agree with TRBD1. After removal of 6 bases from V and 3 bases from J, the junction contained 3 bases not matched to a gene. From germline, CDR1 is MNHNY and CDR2 SVGAGI (reference sequence). This CDR3 spans 14 amino acids. CDR3 nucleotide sequence: TGTGCCAGCAGGAGGGGACAGGGCTACAATGAGCAGTTCTTC. Protein product: CASRRGQGYNEQFF.

V and J are TRBV6-5 and TRBJ2-1, with 12 bases identical to TRBD2. This CDR3 has 15 residues. The germline V gene encodes CDR1 MNHEY and CDR2 SVGAGI. V trimming: 8 bases; J trimming: 9 bases; junction bases outside the gene matches: 11. CDR3 protein: CASHPTSGSSGEQFF. The CDR3 nucleotides read TGTGCCAGCCATCCGACTAGCGGGAGTTCCGGTGAGCAGTTCTTC.

The rearrangement uses TRBV6-5 and TRBJ2-5; 10 bases are shared with TRBD2. The CDR3 consists of 15 residues. Germline trimming cut 6 bases from V and 7 bases from J; bases unmatched to any gene: 11. Germline CDR1 and CDR2: MNHEY and SVGAGI. CDR3 coding DNA: TGTGCCAGCAGCTCTAGCGGGAGCCACGGGGGGACCCAGTACTTC. Translated, it gives CASSSSGSHGGTQYF.

The V gene is TRBV7-2, the J gene TRBJ1-6; D perhaps matches TRBD1 (5 bases). V was cut by 3 bases and J by 9 bases, with 12 bases left in between. The CDR3 totals 14 residues. Germline assignment: CDR1 SGHTA and CDR2 FQGNSA. The CDR3 nucleotides are TGTGCCAGCAGCTTGAGCCTGGGGCTTTCACCCCTCCACTTT. Translation gives CASSLSLGLSPLHF.

The V and J genes are TRBV27 and TRBJ1-2; 9 bases map to TRBD1. The trim removed 0 bases at V and 0 bases at J, leaving 17 bases unmatched. This CDR3 has 21 amino acids. Germline CDR1 MNHEY, CDR2 SMNVEV (reference sequence). DNA for the CDR3: TGTGCCAGCAGTTTATCGATAGGTGGTGTCAGACAGGGGGTACCTAACTATGGCTACACCTTC. As protein: CASSLSIGGVRQGVPNYGYTF.

As concerns this clone: An end of the junction differs from the germline gene, which may be a read error. V gene TRBV30 combines with J gene TRBJ2-3; D ambiguous. CDR1 and CDR2 from the germline V gene are GTSNPN and SVGIG (reference sequence). The CDR3 is 12 residues long. CDR3 protein: CASSPRTDTQYF. DNA for the CDR3: TGTGCCTCGAGTCCTCGGACAGATACGCAGTATTTT.

This clone was detected a few times. The chain has TRBV15 and TRBJ2-2; TRBD1 agrees at 8 bases. V shed 0 bases and J 6 bases; nucleotides not matched to a gene: 3. Germline CDR1 LNHNV, CDR2 YYDKDF (reference sequence). The CDR3 is 15 residues long. CDR3 amino acids: CATSRDRGRPGELFF. As DNA, the CDR3 is TGTGCCACCAGCAGAGACAGGGGGCGCCCCGGGGAGCTGTTTTTT.

The rearrangement uses TRBV18 and TRBJ2-7; TRBD1 aligns across 9 bases. V lost 4 bases to trimming and J lost 6 bases; unmatched junction nucleotides: 10. This CDR3 has 15 residues. The germline gives CDR1 KGHSH, CDR2 LQKENI. CDR3 DNA sequence: TGTGCCAGCTCACGAACACAGGGGGCTTCTGGCGAGCAGTACTTC. Translated: CASSRTQGASGEQYF.

This clone was detected only a few times. The CDR3 coding sequence is TGCGCCAGCAGCTACTACTCTGGGGCCAACGTCCTGACTTTC. It is translated as CASSYYSGANVLTF. J is TRBJ2-6 and V is TRBV5-1, with no clear D. Between the trimmed V and J ends, which lost 3 bases and 0 bases, there was a span of 4 bases. The CDR3 contains 14 residues. Germline V gene data show CDR1 as SGHRS and CDR2 as YFSETQ.

The genes are TRBV5-1 and TRBJ2-7, with 11 positions matching TRBD1. Germline CDR1 and CDR2: SGHRS and YFSETQ. With 4 bases clipped from V and 7 bases from J, the junction kept 7 bases outside the gene matches. The CDR3 has 14 residues. The CDR3 is CASSTGQGALEQYF. Here the CDR3 DNA reads TGCGCCAGCAGCACCGGACAGGGGGCGCTTGAGCAGTACTTC.

The CDR3 spells CASSESIAQNEQYF. CDR3 bases: TGCGCCAGCAGTGAGTCGATCGCACAGAACGAGCAGTACTTC. The chain couples TRBV10-1 to TRBJ2-7, with D uncertain. Trimming removed 0 bases at V and 5 bases at J, with 11 bases between. Germline CDR1 WNHNN, CDR2 SYGVQD (reference sequence). The length of the CDR3 is 14 residues.

This rearrangement joins TRBV11-3 to TRBJ2-7; the D gene is possibly TRBD2 (5 bases). V dropped 5 bases and J dropped 0 bases, with 14 bases sitting between them. The CDR3 length is 15 residues. Germline-derived CDR1 and CDR2 are SGHNT and YENEEA. CDR3: CASSPGEGSSYEQYF. The CDR3 bases are TGTGCCAGCAGCCCCGGTGAGGGTAGCTCCTACGAGCAGTACTTC.

This chain connects TRBV30 to TRBJ1-1, with D maybe TRBD1 (6 bases). Trimming left V 3 bases short and J 6 bases short, with 8 bases between. Germline V gene data show CDR1 as GTSNPN and CDR2 as SVGIG (reference sequence). The CDR3 has 11 amino acids. The CDR3 region has the DNA TGTGCCTGGAGGAGGACAGCTGAAGCTTTCTTT. Residues: CAWRRTAEAFF.

The chain has TRBV7-9 and TRBJ2-3, with D hard to call. Germline CDR1 SEHNR, CDR2 FQNEAQ (reference sequence). Deletions cut 3 bases from V and 2 bases from J, with 9 bases between. The CDR3 length is 14 residues. The CDR3 DNA reads as TGTGCCAGCAGCTTGGAGTCAGTCACAGATACGCAGTATTTT. It encodes CASSLESVTDTQYF.

This chain uses TRBV6-5 with TRBJ2-7, with a weak D call TRBD1 (5 bases). The CDR3 runs to 14 residues. Germline CDR1 MNHEY, CDR2 SVGAGI. Trimming cost V 0 bases and J 4 bases, with 10 bases left between them. The CDR3 loop is CASSYSSQGYEQYF. CDR3 in DNA: TGTGCCAGCAGTTACTCGAGTCAGGGTTACGAGCAGTACTTC.

This sequence joins TRBV6-1 and TRBJ2-7; D is perhaps TRBD2 (5 bases). The CDR3 loop spans 15 amino acids. Between the trimmed V and J ends, which lost 2 bases and 0 bases, there was a span of 11 bases. The germline V gene encodes CDR1 MNHNS and CDR2 SASEGT. The CDR3 bases are TGTGCCAGCAGTGAAAGTCCAGCGGACTCCTACGAGCAGTACTTC. Translating it yields CASSESPADSYEQYF.

Only one count was recorded for this clone. The rearrangement uses TRBV19 and TRBJ2-3, with 7 bases matching TRBD2. Germline trimming cut 1 base from V and 8 bases from J; bases unmatched to any gene: 6. The CDR3 sequence is 14 residues long. The germline CDR1 and CDR2 sequences are LNHDA and SQIVND (reference sequence). The CDR3 nucleotides read TGTGCCAGTAGTATAGCGGGGGGAAGAGGTACGCAGTATTTT. Residues: CASSIAGGRGTQYF.

CDR3 DNA: TGCAGCGTCGAGAGAGGGCGGGTAAAAGGCTACACCTTC. Its translation: CSVERGRVKGYTF. The gene calls are TRBV29-1 and TRBJ1-2, with D unresolved. In germline, CDR1 is SQVTM, CDR2 ANQGSEA. Between the trimmed V and J ends, which lost 6 bases and 8 bases, there was a span of 19 bases. CDR3 length: 13 residues.

This clone was detected a few times. This chain links TRBV5-1 with TRBJ2-1, with 9 bases matching TRBD2. This CDR3 comprises 14 residues. Germline assignment: CDR1 SGHRS and CDR2 YFSETQ. The junction had 3 bases not matched to a gene; V was cut back by 0 bases and J by 8 bases. CDR3 bases: TGCGCCAGCAGCTTGGAGCGGGGGGACGATGAGCAGTTCTTC. Its translation is CASSLERGDDEQFF.

This sequence joins TRBV9 and TRBJ2-5; 8 bases are a match to TRBD1. The CDR3 sequence is 14 residues long. Germline V gene data show CDR1 as SGDLS and CDR2 as YYNGEE. The V segment lost 4 bases and the J segment 3 bases; nucleotides outside the gene matches: 5. The CDR3 is CASSPGTGEETQYF. Here the CDR3 DNA reads TGTGCCAGCAGCCCCGGGACAGGAGAAGAGACCCAGTACTTC.

The chain carries TRBV4-1 and TRBJ2-1; perhaps TRBD1 as D (6 bases). The CDR3 runs 17 residues. CDR1 and CDR2 (germline): MGHRA, YSYEKL. V shed 0 bases and J shed 3 bases, with 15 bases lying between them. CDR3 in DNA: TGCGCCAGCAGCCAAGATTTAGGGACACTGTACTACAATGAGCAGTTCTTC. Translated, it gives CASSQDLGTLYYNEQFF.

DNA for the CDR3: TGTGCCAGCAGTTCCGGACAGGGGCACTATGGCTACACCTTC. It encodes CASSSGQGHYGYTF. This chain connects TRBV28 to TRBJ1-2; 9 bases match TRBD1. Losses at the gene ends were 4 bases for V and 3 bases for J; bases not matched to a gene: 3. The CDR3 consists of 14 residues. Germline CDR1 MDHEN, CDR2 SYDVKM.